This T cell receptor (beta chain) appears in the sequencing data of a study of blood T cell repertoires in COVID-19. Study in general: Samples taken during acute and convalescent COVID-19 were collected in the United States, Italy and Spain.

The CDR3 is made up of 15 amino acids. Germline CDR1 reads LGHNA; CDR2 reads YSLEER. V shed 3 bases, J shed 4 bases, and the junction held 6 bases outside the gene matches. Generated by immunoSEQ multiplex PCR, the TCRdb table keeps only in-frame clones and is missing some. The table lists approximately 110,000 clones, around 83% of them singletons. The V gene is TRBV4-3, the J gene TRBJ1-2; TRBD1 agrees at 9 bases. Sequencing was done on a sample of peripheral blood. This sequence originates from a human donor in a cohort sampled during active COVID-19. This chain's CDR3 is CASSQGTGGIYGYTF. The CDR3 DNA reads TGCGCCAGCAGCCAGGGAACAGGGGGCATCTATGGCTACACCTTC.